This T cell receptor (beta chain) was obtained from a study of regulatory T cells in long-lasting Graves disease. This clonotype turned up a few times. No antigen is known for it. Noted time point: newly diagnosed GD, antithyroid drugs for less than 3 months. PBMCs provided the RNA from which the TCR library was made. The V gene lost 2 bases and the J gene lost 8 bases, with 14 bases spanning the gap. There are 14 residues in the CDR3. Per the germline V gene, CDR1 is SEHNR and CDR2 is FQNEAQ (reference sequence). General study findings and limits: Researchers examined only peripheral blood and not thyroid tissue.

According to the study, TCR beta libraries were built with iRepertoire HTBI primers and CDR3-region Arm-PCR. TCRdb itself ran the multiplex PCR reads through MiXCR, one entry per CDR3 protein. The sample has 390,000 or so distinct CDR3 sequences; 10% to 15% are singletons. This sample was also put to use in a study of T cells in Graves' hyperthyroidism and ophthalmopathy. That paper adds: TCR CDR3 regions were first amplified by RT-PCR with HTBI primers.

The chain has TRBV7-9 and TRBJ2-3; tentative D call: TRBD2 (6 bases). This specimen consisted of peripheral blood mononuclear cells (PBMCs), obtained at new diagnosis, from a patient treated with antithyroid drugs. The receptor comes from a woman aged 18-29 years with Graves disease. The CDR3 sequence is CASSLLGGSVTQYF. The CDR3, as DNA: TGTGCCAGCAGCTTACTCGGGGGATCAGTTACGCAGTATTTT.